The 9 T cell receptor beta chains given below trace back to one sample, sequenced in a study of shared clonotypes between healthy human individuals. The naive CD8 fraction comprised CD45RO-negative cells positively selected for CCR7 and excluded terminally differentiated effector memory CD45RA+ cells. TCRdb's copy holds only in-frame clones and misses some; the assay was immunoSEQ multiplex PCR. The data hold some 2 million clones, with about 95% observed a single time. Source material: naive CD8+ T cells sorted from blood. These TCRs come from a man aged 18 to 35 in good health.

The chain recombines TRBV7-2 with TRBJ2-3; 12 bases map to TRBD2. Germline CDR1 and CDR2: SGHTA and FQGNSA. The CDR3 length is 17 residues. V shed 5 bases, J shed 1 base, and the junction held 7 bases outside the gene matches. CDR3 DNA sequence: TGTGCCAGCAGCCCCGGACTAGCGGGATGGGGCACAGATACGCAGTATTTT. Translating it yields CASSPGLAGWGTDTQYF.

CDR3 in amino acids: CAWSWGHDTEAFF. Written as DNA, the CDR3 is TGTGCCTGGAGTTGGGGTCATGACACTGAAGCTTTCTTT. This sequence joins TRBV30 and TRBJ1-1; no reliable D call. The CDR3 consists of 13 residues. CDR1 and CDR2 (germline): GTSNPN, SVGIG (reference sequence). Trimming took 2 bases from V and 3 from J, leaving 10 bases between them.

The chain joins TRBV28 to TRBJ1-4; D not resolved. Germline CDR1 MDHEN, CDR2 SYDVKM. Trimming stripped 2 bases from V and 8 bases from J, with 9 bases between. CDR3 length: 13 residues. The CDR3 region has the DNA TGTGCCAGCAGTTTACCCGACACGGAAAAACTGTTTTTT. This encodes CASSLPDTEKLFF.

The chain is built from TRBV5-1 and TRBJ2-7, with D perhaps TRBD1 (6 bases). The germline V and J ends were trimmed by 3 bases and 4 bases, with 11 bases remaining between them. CDR3 length equals 13 residues. Germline loops: CDR1 SGHRS, CDR2 YFSETQ. In nucleotides, the CDR3 is TGCGCCAGCAGCTCCCCGGACAGTTACGAGCAGTACTTC. It translates to CASSSPDSYEQYF.

In DNA, the CDR3 is TGTGCCAGCAGTACGACAGGGGCGGTTGATTCACCCCTCCACTTT. Translated: CASSTTGAVDSPLHF. The V call is TRBV6-1, the J call TRBJ1-6; 8 bases agree with TRBD1. CDR3 length: 15 residues. Germline trimming cut 5 bases from V and 8 bases from J; bases unmatched to any gene: 8. The germline CDR1 and CDR2 sequences are MNHNS and SASEGT.

J is TRBJ2-3 and V is TRBV4-3, with D perhaps given as TRBD1 or TRBD2 (5 bases each). CDR3 length equals 17 residues. Germline assignment: CDR1 LGHNA and CDR2 YSLEER. With 2 bases removed from V and 2 bases from J, the gap between germline ends came to 17 bases. In DNA form, the CDR3 reads TGCGCCAGCAGCCAAATCAGGAAGGGGAGTCACACAGATACGCAGTATTTT. Translating it yields CASSQIRKGSHTDTQYF.

The J gene is TRBJ2-3, the V gene TRBV5-1; D ambiguous. The CDR3 sequence is 13 residues long. V was clipped by 1 base and J by 0 bases, with 3 bases between them. Looked up from germline, CDR1 is SGHRS and CDR2 is YFSETQ. CDR3: CASSLFSTDTQYF. The CDR3 region has the DNA TGCGCCAGCAGCTTGTTCAGCACAGATACGCAGTATTTT.

V gene TRBV18 combines with J gene TRBJ1-3; D call uncertain. The CDR3 extends over 14 amino acids. Germline V lookup: CDR1 KGHSH, CDR2 LQKENI. With 2 bases removed from V and 2 bases from J, the gap between germline ends came to 7 bases. The CDR3 sequence: CASSPSSPGNTIYF. In DNA, the CDR3 is TGTGCCAGCTCACCATCGAGTCCTGGAAACACCATATATTTT.

This clone was recorded only once. The chain employs TRBV21-1 and TRBJ2-4; TRBD2 reflects the table's D call only, with no check against the DNA. TRBV21-1 is a pseudogene locus. The CDR3 spans 18 residues. The CDR3 bases are TGTGCCAGCAGCAGTCATAGCGGGGGGAACCTAGCCAAAAACATTCAGTACTTC. Translating gives CASSSHSGGNLAKNIQYF.